A selection of T cell receptor beta chains follows, all from one sample in a study of post-analysis software for immune sequencing data. A single record per CDR3 protein comes from TCRdb applying MiXCR to the PCR reads. Of some 890,000 distinct CDR3 sequences in the sample, around 50% were seen once. The sequenced material came from blood. These receptors were collected from a girl aged 5-17 years with multiple sclerosis. CDR3s include the opening cysteine and the closing phenylalanine or tryptophan. The order of the fields is V gene, J gene, CDR3 protein.

V: TRBV3-1; J: TRBJ2-1; CDR3: CASSQRWSPGVFRSYNEQFF
V: TRBV10-3; J: TRBJ1-6; CDR3: CAISGQGSSPLHF
V: TRBV15; J: TRBJ2-1; CDR3: CATSRGDRGRPPYNEQFF
V: TRBV20-1; J: TRBJ2-1; CDR3: CSATTRGLAGSEQFF
V: TRBV7-3; J: TRBJ2-3; CDR3: CASSSGVRNTQYF
V: TRBV12-3/TRBV12-4; J: TRBJ2-3; CDR3: CASSLPSTLLAGYTDTQYF
V: TRBV5-4; J: -; CDR3: CASSLDLWTVLGGTGGLETQYF
V: TRBV20-1; J: TRBJ2-7; CDR3: CSAREGRGRYEQYF
V: TRBV5-6; J: TRBJ2-7; CDR3: CASSIIQGSAPYEQYF
V: TRBV6-5; J: TRBJ2-7; CDR3: CASRPGDRGDYEQYF
V: TRBV7-9; J: TRBJ2-7; CDR3: CASSSLDRVRHEQYF
V: TRBV5-1; J: TRBJ2-2; CDR3: CASSITGELFF
V: TRBV29-1; J: TRBJ2-5; CDR3: CSFSRETQYF
V: TRBV3-1; J: TRBJ2-7; CDR3: CASSQDAQSYEQYF
V: TRBV2; J: TRBJ2-1; CDR3: CAGYSGRRSYNEQFF
V: TRBV11-2; J: TRBJ2-5; CDR3: CASSSQRTYQETQYF
V: TRBV7-2; J: TRBJ2-1; CDR3: CASSPDRRSYNEQFF
V: TRBV10-3; J: TRBJ2-7; CDR3: CAIMGTGFEQYF
V: TRBV7-3; J: TRBJ2-3; CDR3: CASSSSGSSTDTQYF
V: TRBV5-4; J: TRBJ2-3; CDR3: CASSAGALAGAASDTQYF
V: TRBV7-3; J: TRBJ2-1; CDR3: CASSLGSPGNEQFF
V: TRBV12-3/TRBV12-4; J: TRBJ2-7; CDR3: CVSSLAGTNYEQYF
V: TRBV20-1; J: TRBJ2-1; CDR3: CSGLPLAPSYNEQFF
V: TRBV5-1; J: TRBJ1-2; CDR3: CASSPSQGLNGYTF
V: TRBV29-1; J: TRBJ2-1; CDR3: CSVEDLTNNEQFF
V: TRBV29-1; J: TRBJ1-2; CDR3: CSVEDLFRGQFYGYTF